This TCR beta chain was sequenced in a study of blood T cell repertoires in COVID-19. For the study at large: Some COVID-19 samples were acute and others convalescent; all came from the United States, Italy and Spain. PBMCs, B-cell-depleted T cells, or T cells were the source of the cDNA or gDNA that made up the material.

In the original analysis: Counts of nucleated cells, estimated from reference gene primer amplification, were obtained. Libraries were prepared by immunoSEQ multiplex PCR; TCRdb keeps only in-frame clonotypes and omits some of them. That table furnishes V, J and clone size, whereas the DNA furnished D and trimming. The sample yields under 200,000 clones, 80% to 90% seen once. CDR3 length: 14 amino acids. Trimming cost V 7 bases and J 0 bases, with 11 bases left between them. Per the germline V gene, CDR1 is LGHNT and CDR2 is FRNRAP. The specimen was peripheral blood. This receptor was identified in a woman between 50 and 59 years old with COVID-19, enrolled during active disease. The chain is built from TRBV12-5 and TRBJ2-3; D may be TRBD2 (6 bases). For the CDR3, the DNA is TGTGCTAGTGCCGGGGGTTCAAGCACAGATACGCAGTATTTT. Translating gives CASAGGSSTDTQYF.